In this sample, the clone carrying this TCR beta chain turned up many times. CDR1 and CDR2 from the germline V gene are SQVTM and ANQGSEA. Trimming stripped 4 bases from V and 6 bases from J, with 19 bases between. CDR3 length equals 15 residues. All donors were healthy Caucasians. The source of the sample is a study of identical twins. TCRdb itself ran the 5' RACE reads through MiXCR, one entry per CDR3 protein. Of just under 550,000 distinct CDR3 sequences listed, over 12% are singletons. Separately, the same data were catalogued under a study of yellow fever vaccine responses in identical twins.

This chain joins TRBV29-1 and TRBJ2-1, with D possibly matching TRBD2 (7 bases). The TCR comes from a woman aged 18-29 years in good health. Input material: CD4+ T cells sorted from blood. The CDR3 reads CSVGPLGRGLNEQFF. The CDR3 DNA reads TGCAGCGTTGGCCCCTTGGGGCGGGGGCTCAATGAGCAGTTCTTC.